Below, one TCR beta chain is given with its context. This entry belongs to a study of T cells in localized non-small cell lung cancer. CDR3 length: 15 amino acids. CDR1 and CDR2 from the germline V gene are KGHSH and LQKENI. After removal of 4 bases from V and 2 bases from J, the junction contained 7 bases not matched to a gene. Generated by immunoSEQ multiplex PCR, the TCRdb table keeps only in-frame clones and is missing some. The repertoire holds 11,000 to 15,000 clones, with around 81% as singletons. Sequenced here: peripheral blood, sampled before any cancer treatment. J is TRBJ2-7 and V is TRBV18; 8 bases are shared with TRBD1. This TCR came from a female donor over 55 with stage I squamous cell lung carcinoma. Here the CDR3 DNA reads TGTGCCAGCTCACTTGGGGGACAGGCCACCTACGAGCAGTACTTC. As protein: CASSLGGQATYEQYF.